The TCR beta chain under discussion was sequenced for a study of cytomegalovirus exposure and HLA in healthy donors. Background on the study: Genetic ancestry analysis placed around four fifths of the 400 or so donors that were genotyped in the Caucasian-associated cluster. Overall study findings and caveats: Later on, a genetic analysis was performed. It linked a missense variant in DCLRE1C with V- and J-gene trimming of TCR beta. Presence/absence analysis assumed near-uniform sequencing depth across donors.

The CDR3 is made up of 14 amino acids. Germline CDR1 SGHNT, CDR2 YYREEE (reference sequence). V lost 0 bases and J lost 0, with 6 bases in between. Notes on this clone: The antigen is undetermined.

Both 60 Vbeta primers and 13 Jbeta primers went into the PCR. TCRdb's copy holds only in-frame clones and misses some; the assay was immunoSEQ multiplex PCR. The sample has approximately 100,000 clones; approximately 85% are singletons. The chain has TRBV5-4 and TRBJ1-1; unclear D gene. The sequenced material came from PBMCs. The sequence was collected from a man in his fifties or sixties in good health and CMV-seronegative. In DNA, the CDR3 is TGTGCCAGCAGCTTGGGTCTTATGAACACTGAAGCTTTCTTT. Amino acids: CASSLGLMNTEAFF.